This TCR beta chain comes out of a study of OX40 agonist ivuxolimab in advanced cancers. Study-level background: Antecedent anti-PD-1, anti-PD-L1 or anti-CTLA-4 therapy was permissible, with roughly 36% having received some.

Assay used: immunoSEQ multiplex PCR; TCRdb lists only in-frame clones, some missing. The data hold about 58,000 clones, with roughly nine tenths observed a single time. With baseline, cycle 4 day 1, and cycle 7 day 1 as timepoints, blood was sampled. The sequences come from CD4+ or CD8+ T cells sorted from blood, collected in a trial of the OX40 agonist ivuxolimab. This TCR came from an adult with an advanced solid tumor such as melanoma, head and neck, liver or kidney cancer.

CDR3 sequence (DNA): TGTGCCAGCAGCCAGGGGGGACGCGCTGAAGCTTTCTTT. This sequence encodes CASSQGGRAEAFF. The chain employs TRBV5-6 and TRBJ1-1; TRBD1 agrees at 7 bases. J gave up 6 bases and V 4 bases, and 6 bases lay outside the gene matches. Germline V gives CDR1 SGHDT, CDR2 YYEEEE. The CDR3 has 13 amino acids.